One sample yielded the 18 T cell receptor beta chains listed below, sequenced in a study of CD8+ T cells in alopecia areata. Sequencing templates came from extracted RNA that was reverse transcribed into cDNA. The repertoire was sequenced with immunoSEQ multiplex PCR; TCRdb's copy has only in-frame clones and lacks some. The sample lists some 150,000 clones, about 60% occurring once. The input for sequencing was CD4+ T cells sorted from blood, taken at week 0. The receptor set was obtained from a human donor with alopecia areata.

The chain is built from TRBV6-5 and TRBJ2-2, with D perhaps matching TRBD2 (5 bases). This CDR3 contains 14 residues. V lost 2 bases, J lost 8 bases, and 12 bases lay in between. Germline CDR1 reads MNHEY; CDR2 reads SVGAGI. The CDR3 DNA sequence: TGTGCCAGCAGTTACAACCGGCCGGGGGGGGAGCTGTTTTTT. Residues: CASSYNRPGGELFF.

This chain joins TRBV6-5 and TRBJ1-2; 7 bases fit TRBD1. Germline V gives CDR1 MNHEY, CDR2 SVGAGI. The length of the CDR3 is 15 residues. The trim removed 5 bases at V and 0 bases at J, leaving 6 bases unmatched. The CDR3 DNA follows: TGTGCCAGCAGTCAGACAGGGAGCACTAACTATGGCTACACCTTC. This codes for CASSQTGSTNYGYTF.

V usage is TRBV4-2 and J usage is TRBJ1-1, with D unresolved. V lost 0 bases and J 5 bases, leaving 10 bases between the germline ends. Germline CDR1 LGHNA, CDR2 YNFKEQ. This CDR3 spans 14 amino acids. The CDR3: CASSQDAVLTEAFF. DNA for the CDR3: TGTGCCAGCAGCCAAGACGCAGTTTTGACTGAAGCTTTCTTT.

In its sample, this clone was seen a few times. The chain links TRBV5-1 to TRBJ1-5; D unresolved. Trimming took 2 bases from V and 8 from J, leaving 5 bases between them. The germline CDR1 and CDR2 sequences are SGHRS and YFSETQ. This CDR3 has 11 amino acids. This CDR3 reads CASSLRKPQHF. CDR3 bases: TGCGCCAGCAGCTTAAGGAAGCCCCAGCATTTT. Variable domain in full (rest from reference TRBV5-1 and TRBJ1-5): KAGVTQTPRYLIKTRGQQVTLSCSPISGHRSVSWYQQTPGQGLQFLFEYFSETQRNKGNFPGRFSGRQFSNSRSEMNVSTLELGDSALYLCASSLRKPQHFGDGTRLSIL.

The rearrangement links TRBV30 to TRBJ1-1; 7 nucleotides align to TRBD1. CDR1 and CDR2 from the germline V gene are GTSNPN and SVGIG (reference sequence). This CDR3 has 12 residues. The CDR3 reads CASIPRTGVAFF. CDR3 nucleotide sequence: TGTGCATCGATACCGCGCACAGGGGTAGCTTTCTTT.

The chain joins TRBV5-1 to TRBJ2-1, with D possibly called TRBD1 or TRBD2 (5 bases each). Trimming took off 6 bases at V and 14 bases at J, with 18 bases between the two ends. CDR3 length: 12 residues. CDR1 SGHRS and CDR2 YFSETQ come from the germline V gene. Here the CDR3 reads CASTYSGTRKFF. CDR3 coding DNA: TGCGCCAGCACCTACTCCGGGACGAGGAAGTTCTTC.

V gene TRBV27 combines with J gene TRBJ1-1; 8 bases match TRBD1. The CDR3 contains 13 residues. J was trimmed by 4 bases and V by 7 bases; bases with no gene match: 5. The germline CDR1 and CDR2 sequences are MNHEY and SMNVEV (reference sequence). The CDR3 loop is CASTLTGGTEAFF. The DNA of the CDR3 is TGTGCCAGCACGTTAACAGGGGGCACTGAAGCTTTCTTT.

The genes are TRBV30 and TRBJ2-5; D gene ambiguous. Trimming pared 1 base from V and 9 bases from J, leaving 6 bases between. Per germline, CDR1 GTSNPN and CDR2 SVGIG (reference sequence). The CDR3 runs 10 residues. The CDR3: CAWSDGSQYF. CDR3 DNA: TGTGCCTGGAGTGACGGGTCCCAGTACTTC.

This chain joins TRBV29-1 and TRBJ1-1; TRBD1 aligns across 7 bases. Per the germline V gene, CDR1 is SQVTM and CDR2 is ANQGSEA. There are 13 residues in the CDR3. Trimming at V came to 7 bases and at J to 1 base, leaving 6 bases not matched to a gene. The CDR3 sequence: CSGTGQSNTEAFF. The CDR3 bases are TGCAGCGGAACGGGACAGTCGAACACTGAAGCTTTCTTT.

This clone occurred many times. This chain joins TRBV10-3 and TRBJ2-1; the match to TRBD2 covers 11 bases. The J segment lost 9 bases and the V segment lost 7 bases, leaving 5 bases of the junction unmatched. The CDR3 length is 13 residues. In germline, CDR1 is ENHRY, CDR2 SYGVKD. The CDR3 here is CAINPGLAAEQFF. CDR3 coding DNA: TGTGCCATCAATCCGGGACTAGCGGCTGAGCAGTTCTTC.

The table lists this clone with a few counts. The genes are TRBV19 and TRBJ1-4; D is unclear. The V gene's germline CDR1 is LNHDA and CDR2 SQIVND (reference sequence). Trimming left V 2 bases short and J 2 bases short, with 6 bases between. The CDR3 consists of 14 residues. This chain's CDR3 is CASSILSTNEKLFF. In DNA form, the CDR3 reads TGTGCCAGTAGTATATTGTCGACTAATGAAAAACTGTTTTTT.

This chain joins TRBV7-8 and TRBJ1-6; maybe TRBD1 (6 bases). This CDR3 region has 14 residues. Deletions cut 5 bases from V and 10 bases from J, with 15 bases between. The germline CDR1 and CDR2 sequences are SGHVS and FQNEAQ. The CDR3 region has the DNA TGTGCCAGCAGCATACGGGACACCCAATCACCCCTCCACTTT. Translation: CASSIRDTQSPLHF.

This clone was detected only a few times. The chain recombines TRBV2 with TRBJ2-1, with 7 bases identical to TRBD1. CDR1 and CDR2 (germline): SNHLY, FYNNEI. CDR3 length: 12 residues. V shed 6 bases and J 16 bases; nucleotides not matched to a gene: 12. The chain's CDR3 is CASSDRDSISFF. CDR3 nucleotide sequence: TGTGCCAGCAGCGACCGGGACAGTATTTCTTTCTTC.

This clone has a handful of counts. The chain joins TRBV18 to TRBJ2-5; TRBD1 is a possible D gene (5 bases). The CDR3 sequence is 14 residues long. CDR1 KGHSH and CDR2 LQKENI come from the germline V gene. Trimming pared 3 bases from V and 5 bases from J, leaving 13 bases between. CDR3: CASSPQGKRETQYF. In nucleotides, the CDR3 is TGTGCCAGCTCACCTCAGGGTAAACGGGAGACCCAGTACTTC.

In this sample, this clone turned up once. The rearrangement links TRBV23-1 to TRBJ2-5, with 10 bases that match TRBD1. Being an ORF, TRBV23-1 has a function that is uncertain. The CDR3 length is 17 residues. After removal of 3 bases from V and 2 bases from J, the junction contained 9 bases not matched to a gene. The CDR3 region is CASSHPGGTGVQETQYF. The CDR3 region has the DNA TGCGCCAGCAGTCACCCGGGGGGGACAGGGGTGCAAGAGACCCAGTACTTC.

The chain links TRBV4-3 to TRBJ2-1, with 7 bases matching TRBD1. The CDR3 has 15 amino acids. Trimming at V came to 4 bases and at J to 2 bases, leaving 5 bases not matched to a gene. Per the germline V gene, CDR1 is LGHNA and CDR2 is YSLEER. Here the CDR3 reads CASSRGQAAYNEQFF. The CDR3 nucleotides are TGCGCCAGCAGCCGCGGACAGGCTGCCTACAATGAGCAGTTCTTC.

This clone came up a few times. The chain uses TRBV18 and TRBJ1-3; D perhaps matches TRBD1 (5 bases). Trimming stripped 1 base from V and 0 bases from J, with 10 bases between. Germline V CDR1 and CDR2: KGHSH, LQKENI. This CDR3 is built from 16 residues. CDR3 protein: CASSPLDTYSGNTIYF. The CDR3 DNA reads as TGTGCCAGCTCACCACTGGACACCTACTCTGGAAACACCATATATTTT.

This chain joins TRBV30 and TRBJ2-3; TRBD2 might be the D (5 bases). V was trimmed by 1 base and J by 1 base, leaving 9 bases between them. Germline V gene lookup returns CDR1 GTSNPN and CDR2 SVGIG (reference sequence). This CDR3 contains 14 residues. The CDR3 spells CAWSGLAGTDTQYF. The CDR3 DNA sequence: TGTGCCTGGAGTGGCCTAGCAGGCACAGATACGCAGTATTTT.